The 20 T cell receptor beta chains presented below share a single source sample, sequenced in a study of T cells in Graves' hyperthyroidism and ophthalmopathy. Researchers took RNA transcripts and amplified the TCR beta CDR3 regions from them. First-round RT-PCR with HTBI primers amplified the TCR CDR3 region. TCRdb re-analysed the multiplex PCR reads in MiXCR, keeping a single row per CDR3 protein. This sample has 500,000 to 800,000 distinct CDR3 sequences, with 45% found just once. Input material: peripheral blood or thyroid tissue (not recorded which). The receptors were gathered from an adult man with Graves' disease, either hyperthyroidism or ophthalmopathy (not recorded which).

This clonotype was seen many times. The chain's CDR3 is CAGSWGAIGETQYF. CDR3 nucleotide sequence: TGTGCCGGATCCTGGGGTGCAATTGGTGAGACCCAGTACTTC. J is TRBJ2-5 and V is TRBV6-5; D is ambiguous. V lost 11 bases to trimming and J lost 5 bases, with 21 bases between them. The germline CDR1 and CDR2 sequences are MNHEY and SVGAGI. The CDR3 consists of 14 residues.

This clonotype was recorded at least ten times. The CDR3 protein is CASSLEGHSGNTIYF. CDR3 bases: TGTGCCAGCAGCCTTGAGGGACACTCTGGAAACACCATATATTTT. This rearrangement joins TRBV9 to TRBJ1-3; maybe TRBD1 (6 bases). The CDR3 contains 15 residues. CDR1 and CDR2 (germline): SGDLS, YYNGEE. Trimming shortened V by 4 bases and J by 0 bases, and 11 bases separated the two germline ends.

In this sample, this clonotype turned up many times. The J gene is TRBJ1-5, the V gene TRBV2, with D hard to call. The CDR3 has 15 amino acids. Trimming shortened V by 2 bases and J by 0 bases, and 8 bases separated the two germline ends. Per germline, CDR1 SNHLY and CDR2 FYNNEI. Here the CDR3 DNA reads TGTGCCAGCAGTGAAAATACGTATAGCAATCAGCCCCAGCATTTT. Translating it yields CASSENTYSNQPQHF.

The rearrangement uses TRBV29-1 and TRBJ2-7; 10 bases match TRBD1. Germline CDR1 reads SQVTM; CDR2 reads ANQGSEA. Trimming took 7 bases from V and 2 from J; bases not matched to a gene: 5. The length of the CDR3 is 13 residues. CDR3 coding DNA: TGCAGCGGGGGGGGACAGGGGACCTACGAGCAGTACTTC. This encodes CSGGGQGTYEQYF.

V and J are TRBV6-5 and TRBJ1-5; D is ambiguous. The CDR3 length is 15 residues. Germline V CDR1 and CDR2: MNHEY, SVGAGI. Trimming removed 5 bases at V and 0 bases at J, with 11 bases between. The CDR3 region is CASSPTGHSNQPQHF. DNA for the CDR3: TGTGCCAGCAGTCCTACCGGGCATAGCAATCAGCCCCAGCATTTT.

This chain connects TRBV29-1 to TRBJ1-3; 7 nucleotides agree with TRBD1. From germline, CDR1 is SQVTM and CDR2 ANQGSEA. V lost 5 bases and J lost 8; bases outside the gene matches: 9. This CDR3 has 13 residues. CDR3 loop: CSVRQGDGYTIYF. Written as DNA, the CDR3 is TGCAGCGTTCGACAGGGTGATGGCTACACCATATATTTT. Supplemented by reference TRBV29-1 and TRBJ1-3, the full variable domain reads SAVISQKPSRDICQRGTSLTIQCQVDSQVTMMFWYRQQPGQSLTLIATANQGSEATYESGFVIDKFPISRPNLTFSTLTVSNMSPEDSSIYLCSVRQGDGYTIYFGEGSWLTVV.

This clonotype has just a few counts. This rearrangement joins TRBV11-3 to TRBJ1-1; D is ambiguous. The CDR3 consists of 14 residues. The germline V gene encodes CDR1 SGHNT and CDR2 YENEEA. Trimming took 5 bases from V and 4 from J, leaving 14 bases between them. CDR3 sequence: CASSLGWFGTEAFF. As DNA, the CDR3 is TGTGCCAGCAGCCTTGGTTGGTTTGGCACTGAAGCTTTCTTT.

As for this clonotype: This CDR3 is missing its conserved last phenylalanine or tryptophan, likely due to a read error. DNA of the CDR3: TGTGCCAGCAGCCTCGGGACAGGGGACGGCTACACCCTC. Its translation is CASSLGTGDGYTL. The chain couples TRBV7-6 to TRBJ1-2; 10 bases match TRBD1. Germline-derived CDR1 and CDR2 are SGHVS and FNYEAQ. V lost 5 bases, J lost 8 bases, and 5 bases stayed unmatched. The CDR3 spans 13 residues.

The chain uses TRBV6-2 or TRBV6-3 and TRBJ2-5; TRBD1 might be the D (5 bases). This CDR3 has 16 residues. In germline, CDR1 is MNHEY, CDR2 SVGEGT. V lost 4 bases and J 2 bases, leaving 17 bases between the germline ends. CDR3 DNA: TGTGCCAGCAGTTTCTCCCGCCGGACAACACAAGAGACCCAGTACTTC. This translates into CASSFSRRTTQETQYF.

The chain has TRBV5-1 and TRBJ2-2; 7 bases are a match to TRBD2. The V and J ends lost 0 bases and 3 bases, in that order; junction bases with no gene match: 5. The CDR3 contains 16 residues. Germline V gene sequence: CDR1 SGHRS, CDR2 YFSETQ. The CDR3 region has the DNA TGCGCCAGCAGCTTGGTTGCGGGGGTGGACACCGGGGAGCTGTTTTTT. This translates into CASSLVAGVDTGELFF.

This clonotype was observed a few times. The chain uses TRBV7-9 and TRBJ2-7; TRBD2 agrees at 9 bases. The V gene's germline CDR1 is SEHNR and CDR2 FQNEAQ (reference sequence). There are 17 residues in the CDR3. V was clipped by 3 bases and J by 0 bases; unmatched bases: 9. In DNA form, the CDR3 reads TGTGCCAGCAGCTTCGAAGCGCTTAGCGGGAGCTCCTACGAGCAGTACTTC. It codes for CASSFEALSGSSYEQYF.

In the case of this clonotype: Possible read error: a much larger clone is one base away. Because it lacks the conserved phenylalanine or tryptophan at the end, this CDR3 is likely a read error. This chain joins TRBV7-8 and TRBJ1-5, with TRBD1 identical over 8 bases. This CDR3 has 14 residues. The ends lost 5 bases at V and 7 bases at J; junction bases unmatched: 7. Germline CDR1 reads SGHVS; CDR2 reads FQNEAQ. Here the CDR3 DNA reads TGTGCCAGCAGCCGAGGACAGGGCGAACAGCCCCAGCATTCT. Translated, it gives CASSRGQGEQPQHS.

The CDR3: CASSSHSTSAGETQYF. CDR3 bases: TGTGCCAGCAGTTCTCATTCGACTAGCGCAGGGGAGACCCAGTACTTC. This sequence joins TRBV7-9 and TRBJ2-5, with 8 bases that match TRBD2. The V gene end was trimmed by 6 bases and the J gene end by 5 bases; junction bases not matched to a gene: 14. Germline assignment: CDR1 SEHNR and CDR2 FQNEAQ (reference sequence). This CDR3 spans 16 amino acids.

The CDR3 spells CASSLMGTDTEAFF. Here the CDR3 DNA reads TGTGCCAGCAGCTTAATGGGGACAGACACTGAAGCTTTCTTT. The chain combines TRBV7-3 with TRBJ1-1; 7 nucleotides agree with TRBD1. J gave up 3 bases and V 1 base, and 2 bases lay outside the gene matches. CDR1 is SGHTA, CDR2 FQGTGA, per germline. This CDR3 spans 14 amino acids. The full variable domain, its missing parts supplied by reference TRBV7-3 and TRBJ1-1, is GAGVSQTPSNKVTEKGKYVELRCDPISGHTALYWYRQSLGQGPEFLIYFQGTGAADDSGLPNDRFFAVRPEGSVSTLKIQRTERGDSAVYLCASSLMGTDTEAFFGQGTRLTVV.

This clonotype occurred many times. The chain employs TRBV2 and TRBJ1-2; perhaps TRBD1 as D (6 bases). Germline V CDR1 and CDR2: SNHLY, FYNNEI. Trimming removed 4 bases from V and 12 bases from J, with 18 bases in between. The CDR3 is 13 residues long. The chain's CDR3 is CASSVLGGRLDTF. CDR3 sequence (DNA): TGTGCCAGCAGTGTATTGGGGGGGCGATTGGACACCTTC.

The rearrangement joins TRBV7-8 to TRBJ2-7; D tentatively reads TRBD1 or TRBD2 (5 bases each). Looked up from germline, CDR1 is SGHVS and CDR2 is FQNEAQ. The CDR3 length is 16 residues. V lost 5 bases and J 0 bases, leaving 17 bases between the germline ends. In DNA form, the CDR3 reads TGTGCCAGCAGCGTTGGTCGGGACCAGAGCTCCTACGAGCAGTACTTC. It yields the protein CASSVGRDQSSYEQYF.

The chain recombines TRBV7-3 with TRBJ2-2; TRBD1 aligns across 8 bases. This CDR3 has 14 amino acids. Looked up from germline, CDR1 is SGHTA and CDR2 is FQGTGA. V was pared by 6 bases and J by 7 bases, with 7 bases of the junction left unmatched. DNA of the CDR3: TGTGCCAGCAGTTACGGACAGGGTCGCGGGGAGCTGTTTTTT. It yields the protein CASSYGQGRGELFF.

V and J are TRBV30 and TRBJ1-4, with D perhaps matching TRBD1 (5 bases). The CDR3 is made up of 13 amino acids. Trimming cost V 4 bases and J 6 bases, with 12 bases left between them. The germline gives CDR1 GTSNPN, CDR2 SVGIG (reference sequence). CDR3 protein: CAWTGGNDEKLFF. The CDR3 DNA is TGTGCCTGGACGGGGGGGAACGATGAAAAACTGTTTTTT. The full variable domain, with the rest looked up from reference TRBV30 and TRBJ1-4, is SQTIHQWPATLVQPVGSPLSLECTVEGTSNPNLYWYRQAAGRGLQLLFYSVGIGQISSEVPQNLSASRPQDRQFILSSKKLLLSDSGFYLCAWTGGNDEKLFFGSGTQLSVL.

The chain combines TRBV13 with TRBJ1-1; a possible D gene is TRBD1 (5 bases). Germline V CDR1 and CDR2: PRHDT, FYEKMQ (reference sequence). CDR3 length: 11 residues. Trimming cost V 7 bases and J 8 bases, with 11 bases left between them. The CDR3 DNA reads TGTGCCAGCACCCTTTCAGGGGAAGCTTTCTTT. Residues: CASTLSGEAFF.

The gene calls are TRBV9 and TRBJ1-4, with D possibly TRBD1 on 5 matching bases. The CDR3 runs 15 residues. Trimming shortened V by 4 bases and J by 4 bases, and 14 bases separated the two germline ends. In germline, CDR1 is SGDLS, CDR2 YYNGEE. CDR3 DNA sequence: TGTGCCAGCAGCCCGGATTGGGGCGTTAATGAAAAACTGTTTTTT. It yields the protein CASSPDWGVNEKLFF.